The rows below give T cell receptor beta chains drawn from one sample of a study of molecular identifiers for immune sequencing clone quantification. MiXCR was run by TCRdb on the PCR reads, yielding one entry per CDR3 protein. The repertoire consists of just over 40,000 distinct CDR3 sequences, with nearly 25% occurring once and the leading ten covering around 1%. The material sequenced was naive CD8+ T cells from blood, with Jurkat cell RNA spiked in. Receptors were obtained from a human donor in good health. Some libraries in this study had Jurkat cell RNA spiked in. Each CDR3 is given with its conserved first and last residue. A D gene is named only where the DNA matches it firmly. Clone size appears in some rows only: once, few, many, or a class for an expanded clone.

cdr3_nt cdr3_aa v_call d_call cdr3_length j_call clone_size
TGTGCCAGCAGCTTGCCTGGACAGGAGAACTACGAGCAGTACTTC CASSLPGQENYEQYF TRBV5-6 TRBD1 15 TRBJ2-7 many
TGCAGTGCTAGAGATCCTGATAAGGGCTATGGCTACACCTTC CSARDPDKGYGYTF TRBV20-1 . 14 TRBJ1-2 .
TGCAGTGCTAGAGATTACGTGGCCGGGGAGCTGTTTTTT CSARDYVAGELFF TRBV20-1 . 13 TRBJ2-2 many
TGTGCCAGCAGTTTGGGACTTTCCTACGAGCAGTACTTC CASSLGLSYEQYF TRBV27 . 13 TRBJ2-7 many
TGCGCCAGCACCCGGGACGATATATTCACCGGGGAGCTGTTTTTT CASTRDDIFTGELFF TRBV5-1 . 15 TRBJ2-2 few
TGTGCCAGCAGTCCCTCAGGGCTAGCGCTAGATACGCAGTATTTT CASSPSGLALDTQYF TRBV6-5 . 15 TRBJ2-3 .
TGCGCCAGCAGCCAAGATTCTACGGGAGTAGGCACAGATACGCAGTATTTT CASSQDSTGVGTDTQYF TRBV4-3 . 17 TRBJ2-3 .
TGTGCCAGCAGCAAGACCCACCAGCAGCCCCAGCATTTT CASSKTHQQPQHF TRBV12-3/TRBV12-4 . 13 TRBJ1-5 many
TGCGCCAGCAGCCAAGATCGGGACCTCAGGGGGAGTGAAGCTTTCTTT CASSQDRDLRGSEAFF TRBV4-3 TRBD1 16 TRBJ1-1 many
TGCGCCACCAGCCAGCAGTACCAAGAGACCCAGTACTTC CATSQQYQETQYF TRBV4-3 . 13 TRBJ2-5 many
TGCGGTGCTAGAGCTCCACTAGCGGGGTTGGATACGCAGTATTTT CGARAPLAGLDTQYF TRBV20-1 TRBD2 15 TRBJ2-3 .
TGTGCTAGCCAAAAGGGTTTCCAAGAGACCCAGTACTTC CASQKGFQETQYF TRBV12-5 . 13 TRBJ2-5 many
TGTGCCAGCAGCCCTTATGGGGGCGGTGAGCAGTTCTTC CASSPYGGGEQFF TRBV28 . 13 TRBJ2-1 many
TGTGCCAGCAGTTACTACCCCCTGGAGGACGGGATAGACAATCAGCCCCAGCATTTT CASSYYPLEDGIDNQPQHF TRBV6-2/TRBV6-3 . 19 TRBJ1-5 many
TGTGCCAGCAGTGCAAGGACTAACTACATTCAGTACTTC CASSARTNYIQYF TRBV2 . 13 TRBJ2-4 many
TGTGCCAGCAGTTTTCTGGGGAGCAATCAGCCCCAGCATTTT CASSFLGSNQPQHF TRBV12-3/TRBV12-4 . 14 TRBJ1-5 many
TGTGCCAGCGGTGAACCCTACAATGAGCAGTTCTTC CASGEPYNEQFF TRBV12-3/TRBV12-4 . 12 TRBJ2-1 few
TGTGCCAGTAGTATAACGACTTCCTATGGCTACACCTTC CASSITTSYGYTF TRBV19 . 13 TRBJ1-2 many
TGTGCCAGCAGTTACGGGCGGGGGATGTTGGTGGAGACCCAGTACTTC CASSYGRGMLVETQYF TRBV6-2/TRBV6-3 TRBD2 16 TRBJ2-5 .
TGTGCCAGCAGCCAAGGTGCTAGCTCTTCCTACGAGCAGTACTTC CASSQGASSSYEQYF TRBV14 . 15 TRBJ2-7 many
TGTGCCAGCAGTGAGGGGACGTGGGAGACCCAGTACTTC CASSEGTWETQYF TRBV2 . 13 TRBJ2-5 few
TGTGCCAGCAGTAAAGAACAGGGGCAGCAAGAGACCCAGTACTTC CASSKEQGQQETQYF TRBV6-5 TRBD1 15 TRBJ2-5 once
TGTGCCAGCAGCATGCATGTGTGGGGGGCCGGGGGCACAGATACGCAGCATTTT CASSMHVWGAGGTDTQHF TRBV7-2 . 18 TRBJ1-5 .
TGCAGTGCCAGGGGGGGGCCTGAGCAGTTCTTC CSARGGPEQFF TRBV20-1 . 11 TRBJ2-1 few
TGTGCCAGCAGTTCTGGGAATTCACCCCTCCACTTT CASSSGNSPLHF TRBV27 . 12 TRBJ1-6 many
TGCGCCAGCAGCCAAGATACGGGGTGGGGAAGGACTGAAGCTTTCTTT CASSQDTGWGRTEAFF TRBV4-1 . 16 TRBJ1-1 many
TGTGCCAGCAGCGCAGGGACTACCTATGGCTACACCTTC CASSAGTTYGYTF TRBV9 . 13 TRBJ1-2 .
TGTGCCAGCAGTTCGACAGGTGTCTCTGGGGCCCCCGTCCTGCCTTTC CASSSTGVSGAPVLPF TRBV27 . 16 TRBJ2-6 once
TGTGCCAGCAGCTTGGACCAACAGGGGCCCGAGCAGTACTTC CASSLDQQGPEQYF TRBV13 TRBD1 14 TRBJ2-7 many
TGTGCCAGCAGCTTGCGGTCCGTAGAGACCCAGTACTTC CASSLRSVETQYF TRBV5-6 . 13 TRBJ2-5 many
TGTGCCAGCACCCCTAGCGAGAGGGAGGATGGCTACACCTTC CASTPSEREDGYTF TRBV7-9 . 14 TRBJ1-2 .
TGTGCCAGCAGCCCAGGGGACCTACCTTACGAGCAGTACTTC CASSPGDLPYEQYF TRBV7-9 . 14 TRBJ2-7 many
TGTGCCAGCAGCGCGGCCGCCGGGACAGGGTCCATTCAGTACTTC CASSAAAGTGSIQYF TRBV7-9 TRBD1 15 TRBJ2-4 .
TGTGCCAGCAGCCAAGGGGGTAGCGGGCCCCGCTCCTACGAGCAGTGCTTC CASSQGGSGPRSYEQCF TRBV3-1 TRBD2 17 TRBJ2-7 many
TGTGCCAGCCAGGGCGACAAAAACATTCAGTACTTC CASQGDKNIQYF TRBV2 . 12 TRBJ2-4 many
TGTGCCAGCAGCTTTAATTCTGGAAGGAGAGCCGGGGAGCTGTTTTTT CASSFNSGRRAGELFF TRBV5-6 . 16 TRBJ2-2 .
TGTGCCAGCAGCTCCCCCGGGGCAAACACCGGGGAGCTGTTTTTT CASSSPGANTGELFF TRBV7-3 . 15 TRBJ2-2 many
TGCAGCGTTGAAGGTGCGAGCGGGAGATCAGAGACCCAGTACTTC CSVEGASGRSETQYF TRBV29-1 TRBD2 15 TRBJ2-5 once
TGTGCCAGCAGCGACCCCGGGACGGAGGCCTACGAGCAGTACTTC CASSDPGTEAYEQYF TRBV7-9 . 15 TRBJ2-7 many
TGTGCCAGCAGGTCGACTAGCGGGGGATTCACCGGGGAGCTGTTTTTT CASRSTSGGFTGELFF TRBV12-3/TRBV12-4 TRBD2 16 TRBJ2-2 many
TGTGCCAGCAGCTTAGGACTAGCGGGACCATACACAGATACGCAGTATTTT CASSLGLAGPYTDTQYF TRBV7-3 TRBD2 17 TRBJ2-3 many
TGTGCCAGCAGAGAGAGAGTGTACCAAGAGACCCAGTACTTC CASRERVYQETQYF TRBV5-6 . 14 TRBJ2-5 many
TGTGCCAGCAGTTTAGGACAGGGGGACTATGGCTACACCTTC CASSLGQGDYGYTF TRBV28 TRBD1 14 TRBJ1-2 many
TGCGCCCGCCGCCGCCAGGGGGGGAGCAATCAGCCCCAGCATTTT CARRRQGGSNQPQHF TRBV4-1 TRBD1 15 TRBJ1-5 few
TGTGCCAGCAGGGACAGGGGCGGGGAGCTGTTTTTT CASRDRGGELFF TRBV12-3/TRBV12-4 TRBD1 12 TRBJ2-2 many
TGTGCCAGTAGTATCGGAGGGGGCGGCCAGCCCCAGCATTTT CASSIGGGGQPQHF TRBV19 TRBD1 14 TRBJ1-5 many
TGTGCCTGGAGTGTTGTTGGGAATGAGCAGTTCTTC CAWSVVGNEQFF TRBV30 . 12 TRBJ2-1 many
TGTGCCAGCAGTTCCTGGACAGAGCCAGCCTACGAGCAGTACTTC CASSSWTEPAYEQYF TRBV28 . 15 TRBJ2-7 many